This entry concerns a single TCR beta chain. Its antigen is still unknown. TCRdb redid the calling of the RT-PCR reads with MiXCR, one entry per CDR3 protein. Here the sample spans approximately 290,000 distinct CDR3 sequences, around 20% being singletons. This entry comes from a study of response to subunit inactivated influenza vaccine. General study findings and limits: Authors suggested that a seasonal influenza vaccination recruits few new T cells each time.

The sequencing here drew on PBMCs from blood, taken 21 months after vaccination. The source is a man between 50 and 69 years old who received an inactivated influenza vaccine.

The CDR3 DNA reads as TGCAGTGCTTACAAAACAGGGCCCAATTCACCCCTCCACTTT. Amino acids: CSAYKTGPNSPLHF. This rearrangement joins TRBV20-1 to TRBJ1-6; D is possibly TRBD1 (6 bases). CDR3 length: 14 residues. Trimming removed 5 bases from V and 7 bases from J, with 15 bases in between. Germline V gene data show CDR1 as DFQATT and CDR2 as SNEGSKA (reference sequence).